The entry that follows covers one TCR beta chain sequence. Its cognate antigen is unknown. Deletions cut 6 bases from V and 7 bases from J, with 15 bases between. The CDR3 consists of 13 residues. Clones were sequenced by immunoSEQ multiplex PCR, and TCRdb holds only the in-frame ones, with some missing. The table shows about 84,000 clones, with around 88% occurring only once. The data were obtained in a study of T cell responses to AZD1222 COVID-19 vaccine. Notes on the study in general: Dominant CD4 TCR responses targeted spike regions 160-218 and 743-854.

The analysis combined second doses at about 4 or about 12 weeks. The clonotype comes from an adult who received the AZD1222 COVID-19 vaccine. This chain links TRBV12-3 or TRBV12-4 with TRBJ1-2; D is perhaps TRBD1 (6 bases). The material sequenced was peripheral blood, taken 28 days after the second AZD1222 dose. Written as DNA, the CDR3 is TGTGCCAGCAGCTCACAACAGGGACGTGGCTACACCTTC. Translated: CASSSQQGRGYTF.